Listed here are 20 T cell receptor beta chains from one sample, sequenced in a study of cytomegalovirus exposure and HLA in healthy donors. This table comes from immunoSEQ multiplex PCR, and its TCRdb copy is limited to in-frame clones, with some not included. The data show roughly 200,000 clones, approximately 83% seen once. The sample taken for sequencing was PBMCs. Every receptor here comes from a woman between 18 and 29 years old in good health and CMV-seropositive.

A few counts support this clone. CDR3 bases: TGTGCCAGCAGTTCGATCGCGGGGGGCCACAATGAGCAGTTCTTC. Translating it yields CASSSIAGGHNEQFF. The chain carries TRBV6-5 and TRBJ2-1; TRBD2 matches at 8 bases. J gave up 5 bases and V 4 bases, and 7 bases lay outside the gene matches. This CDR3 is built from 15 residues. CDR1 MNHEY and CDR2 SVGAGI come from the germline V gene.

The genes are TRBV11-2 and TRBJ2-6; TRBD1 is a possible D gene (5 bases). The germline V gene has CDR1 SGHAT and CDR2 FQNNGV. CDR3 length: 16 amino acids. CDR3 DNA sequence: TGTGGTTCAGGGCCGGTACTGAGCTCTGGGGCCAACGTCCTGACTTTC. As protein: CGSGPVLSSGANVLTF.

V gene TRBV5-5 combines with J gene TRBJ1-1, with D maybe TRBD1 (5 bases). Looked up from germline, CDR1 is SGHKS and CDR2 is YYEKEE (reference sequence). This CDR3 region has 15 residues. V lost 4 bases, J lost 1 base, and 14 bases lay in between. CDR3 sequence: CASSLFGGENTEAFF. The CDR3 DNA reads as TGTGCCAGCAGCCTATTTGGGGGGGAGAACACTGAAGCTTTCTTT.

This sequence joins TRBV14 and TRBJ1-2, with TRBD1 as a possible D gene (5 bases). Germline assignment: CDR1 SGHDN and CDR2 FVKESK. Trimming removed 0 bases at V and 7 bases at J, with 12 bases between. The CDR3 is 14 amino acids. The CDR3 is CASSQERGTGGYTF. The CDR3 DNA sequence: TGTGCCAGCAGCCAAGAAAGAGGGACTGGTGGCTACACCTTC.

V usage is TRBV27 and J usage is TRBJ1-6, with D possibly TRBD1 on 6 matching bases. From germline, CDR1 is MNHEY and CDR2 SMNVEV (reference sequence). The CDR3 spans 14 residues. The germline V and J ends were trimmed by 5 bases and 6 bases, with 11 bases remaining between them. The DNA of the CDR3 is TGTGCCAGCAGTCCAGGACAGCGTAATTCACCCCTCCACTTT. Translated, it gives CASSPGQRNSPLHF.

This chain's CDR3 is CASSYGQTHNEQFF. CDR3 sequence (DNA): TGTGCCAGCAGTTACGGCCAGACTCACAATGAGCAGTTCTTC. The chain links TRBV6-5 to TRBJ2-1, with D hard to call. Trimming pared 2 bases from V and 5 bases from J, leaving 10 bases between. CDR1 and CDR2 (germline): MNHEY, SVGAGI. The CDR3 has 14 residues.

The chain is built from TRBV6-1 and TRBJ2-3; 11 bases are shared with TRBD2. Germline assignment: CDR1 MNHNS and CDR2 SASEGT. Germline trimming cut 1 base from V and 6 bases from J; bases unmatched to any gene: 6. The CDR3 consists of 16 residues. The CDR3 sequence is CASSEGASGGIDTQYF. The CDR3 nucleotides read TGTGCCAGCAGTGAAGGGGCTAGCGGGGGGATTGATACGCAGTATTTT.

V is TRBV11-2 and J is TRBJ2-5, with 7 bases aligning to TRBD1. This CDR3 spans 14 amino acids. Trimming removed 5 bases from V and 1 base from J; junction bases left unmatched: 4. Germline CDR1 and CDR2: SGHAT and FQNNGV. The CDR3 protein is CASSHGTAQETQYF. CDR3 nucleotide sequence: TGTGCCAGCAGCCATGGGACAGCCCAAGAGACCCAGTACTTC.

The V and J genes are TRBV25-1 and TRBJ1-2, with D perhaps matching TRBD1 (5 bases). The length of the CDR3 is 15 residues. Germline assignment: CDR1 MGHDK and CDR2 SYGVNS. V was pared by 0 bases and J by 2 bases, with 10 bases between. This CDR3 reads CASSEYIGANYGYTF. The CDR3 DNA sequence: TGTGCCAGCAGTGAATATATTGGGGCAAACTATGGCTACACCTTC.

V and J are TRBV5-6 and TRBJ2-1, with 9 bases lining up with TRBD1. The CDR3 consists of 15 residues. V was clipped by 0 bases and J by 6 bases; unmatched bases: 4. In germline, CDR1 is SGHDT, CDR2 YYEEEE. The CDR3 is CASSLAGTGSNEQFF. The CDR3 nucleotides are TGTGCCAGCAGCTTGGCCGGGACAGGGAGCAATGAGCAGTTCTTC.

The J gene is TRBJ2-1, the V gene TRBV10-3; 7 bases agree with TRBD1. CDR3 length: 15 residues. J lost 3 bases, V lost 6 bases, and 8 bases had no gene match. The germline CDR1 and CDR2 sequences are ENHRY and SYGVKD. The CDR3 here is CAISTGQARYNEQFF. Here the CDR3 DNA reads TGTGCCATCAGCACAGGACAGGCCCGCTACAATGAGCAGTTCTTC.

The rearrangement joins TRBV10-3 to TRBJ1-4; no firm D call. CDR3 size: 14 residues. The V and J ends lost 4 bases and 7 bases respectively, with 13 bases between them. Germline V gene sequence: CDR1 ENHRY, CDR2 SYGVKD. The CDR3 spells CAISGGVRGEKLFF. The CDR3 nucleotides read TGTGCCATCAGTGGGGGAGTACGGGGTGAAAAACTGTTTTTT.

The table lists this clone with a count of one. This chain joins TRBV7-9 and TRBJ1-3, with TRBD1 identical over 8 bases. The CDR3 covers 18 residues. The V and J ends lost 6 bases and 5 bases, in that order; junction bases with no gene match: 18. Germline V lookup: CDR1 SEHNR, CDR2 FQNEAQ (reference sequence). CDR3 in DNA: TGTGCCAGCAGACCGAGATCACAGGGGGTTCCGACCAGAAACACCATATATTTT. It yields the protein CASRPRSQGVPTRNTIYF.

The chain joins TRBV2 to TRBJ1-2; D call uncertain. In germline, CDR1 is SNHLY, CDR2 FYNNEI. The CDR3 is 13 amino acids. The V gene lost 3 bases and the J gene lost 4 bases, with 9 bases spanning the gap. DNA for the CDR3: TGTGCCAGCAGTGAGTCCGGGTTCTATGGCTACACCTTC. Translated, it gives CASSESGFYGYTF.

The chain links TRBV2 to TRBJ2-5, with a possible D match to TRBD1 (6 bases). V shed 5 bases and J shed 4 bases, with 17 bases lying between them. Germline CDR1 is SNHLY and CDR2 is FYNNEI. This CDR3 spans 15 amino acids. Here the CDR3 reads CASSRDTLPGETQYF. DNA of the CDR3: TGTGCCAGCAGTCGGGACACCCTCCCTGGAGAGACCCAGTACTTC.

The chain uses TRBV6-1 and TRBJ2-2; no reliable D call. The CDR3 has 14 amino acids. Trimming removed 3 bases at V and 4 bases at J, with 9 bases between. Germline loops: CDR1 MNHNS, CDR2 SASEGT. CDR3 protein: CASSDTGSTGELFF. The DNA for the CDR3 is TGTGCCAGCAGTGATACGGGTTCCACCGGGGAGCTGTTTTTT.

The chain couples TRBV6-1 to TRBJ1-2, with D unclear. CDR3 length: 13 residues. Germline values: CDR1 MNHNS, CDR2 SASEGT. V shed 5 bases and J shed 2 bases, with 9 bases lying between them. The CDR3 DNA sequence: TGTGCCAGCAGTTCAGGTCTAAACTATGGCTACACCTTC. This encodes CASSSGLNYGYTF.

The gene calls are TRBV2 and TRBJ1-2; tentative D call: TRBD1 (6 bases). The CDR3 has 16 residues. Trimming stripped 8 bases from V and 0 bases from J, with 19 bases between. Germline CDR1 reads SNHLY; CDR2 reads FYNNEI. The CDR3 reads CASEVDRRYTNYGYTF. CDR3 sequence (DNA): TGTGCCAGCGAAGTTGACAGGAGGTATACTAACTATGGCTACACCTTC.

The CDR3 bases are TGCGCCAGCAGCCCTGACAGATCGAACACTGAAGCTTTCTTT. This encodes CASSPDRSNTEAFF. The chain joins TRBV5-1 to TRBJ1-1, with D maybe TRBD1 (5 bases). This CDR3 comprises 14 residues. Germline V lookup: CDR1 SGHRS, CDR2 YFSETQ. V was shortened by 4 bases and J by 1 base, with 11 bases between the two germline ends. Filled out from reference TRBV5-1 and TRBJ1-1, the complete variable domain reads KAGVTQTPRYLIKTRGQQVTLSCSPISGHRSVSWYQQTPGQGLQFLFEYFSETQRNKGNFPGRFSGRQFSNSRSEMNVSTLELGDSALYLCASSPDRSNTEAFFGQGTRLTVV.

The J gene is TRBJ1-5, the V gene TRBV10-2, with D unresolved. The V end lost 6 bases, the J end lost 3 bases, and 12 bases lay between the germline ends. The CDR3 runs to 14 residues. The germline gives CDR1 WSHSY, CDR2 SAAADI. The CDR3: CASSERRVNQPQHF. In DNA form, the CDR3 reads TGCGCCAGCAGCGAAAGGAGAGTCAATCAGCCCCAGCATTTT.